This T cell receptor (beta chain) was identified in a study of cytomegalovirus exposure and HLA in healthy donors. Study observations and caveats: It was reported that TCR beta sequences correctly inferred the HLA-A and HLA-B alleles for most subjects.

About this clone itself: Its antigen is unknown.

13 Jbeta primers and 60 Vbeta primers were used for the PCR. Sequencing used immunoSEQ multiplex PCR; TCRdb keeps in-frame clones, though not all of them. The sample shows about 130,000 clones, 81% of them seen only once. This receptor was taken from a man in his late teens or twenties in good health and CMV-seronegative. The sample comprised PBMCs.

The CDR3 loop is CASSLGPGERPQHF. The CDR3 bases are TGTGCCAGCAGTTTGGGGCCCGGAGAAAGGCCCCAGCATTTT. The chain has TRBV27 and TRBJ1-5; maybe TRBD1 (5 bases). The V end was cut by 3 bases, the J end by 9 bases, with 15 bases between. This CDR3 comprises 14 residues. CDR1 is MNHEY and CDR2 is SMNVEV in the germline V gene (reference sequence).